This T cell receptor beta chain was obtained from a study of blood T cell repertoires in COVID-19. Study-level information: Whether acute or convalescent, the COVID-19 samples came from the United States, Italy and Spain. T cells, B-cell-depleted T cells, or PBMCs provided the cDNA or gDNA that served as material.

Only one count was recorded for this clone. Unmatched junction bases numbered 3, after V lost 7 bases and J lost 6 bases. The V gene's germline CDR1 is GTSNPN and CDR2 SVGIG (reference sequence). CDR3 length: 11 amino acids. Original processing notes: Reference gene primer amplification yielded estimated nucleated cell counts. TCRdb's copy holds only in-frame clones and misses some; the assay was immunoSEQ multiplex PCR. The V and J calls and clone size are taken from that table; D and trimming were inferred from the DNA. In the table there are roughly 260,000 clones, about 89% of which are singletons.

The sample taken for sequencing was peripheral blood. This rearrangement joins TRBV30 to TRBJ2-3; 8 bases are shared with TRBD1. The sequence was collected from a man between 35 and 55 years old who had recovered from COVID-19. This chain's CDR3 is CAFDRGDTQYF. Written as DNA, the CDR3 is TGTGCCTTTGACAGGGGTGATACGCAGTATTTT.